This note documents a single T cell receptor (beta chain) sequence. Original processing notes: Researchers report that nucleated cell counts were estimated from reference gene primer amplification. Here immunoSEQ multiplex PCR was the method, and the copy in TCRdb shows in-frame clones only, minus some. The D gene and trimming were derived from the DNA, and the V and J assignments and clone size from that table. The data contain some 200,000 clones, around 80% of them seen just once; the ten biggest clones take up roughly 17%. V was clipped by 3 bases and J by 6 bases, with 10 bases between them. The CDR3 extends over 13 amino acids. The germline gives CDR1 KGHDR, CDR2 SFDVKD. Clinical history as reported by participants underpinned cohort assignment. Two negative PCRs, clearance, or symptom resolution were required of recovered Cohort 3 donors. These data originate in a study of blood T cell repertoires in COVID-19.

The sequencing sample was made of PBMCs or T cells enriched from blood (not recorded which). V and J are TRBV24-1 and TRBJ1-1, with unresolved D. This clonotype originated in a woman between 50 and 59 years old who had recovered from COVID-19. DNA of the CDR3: TGTGCCACCAGTGATGGCGGGTTGGCTGAAGCTTTCTTT. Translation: CATSDGGLAEAFF.